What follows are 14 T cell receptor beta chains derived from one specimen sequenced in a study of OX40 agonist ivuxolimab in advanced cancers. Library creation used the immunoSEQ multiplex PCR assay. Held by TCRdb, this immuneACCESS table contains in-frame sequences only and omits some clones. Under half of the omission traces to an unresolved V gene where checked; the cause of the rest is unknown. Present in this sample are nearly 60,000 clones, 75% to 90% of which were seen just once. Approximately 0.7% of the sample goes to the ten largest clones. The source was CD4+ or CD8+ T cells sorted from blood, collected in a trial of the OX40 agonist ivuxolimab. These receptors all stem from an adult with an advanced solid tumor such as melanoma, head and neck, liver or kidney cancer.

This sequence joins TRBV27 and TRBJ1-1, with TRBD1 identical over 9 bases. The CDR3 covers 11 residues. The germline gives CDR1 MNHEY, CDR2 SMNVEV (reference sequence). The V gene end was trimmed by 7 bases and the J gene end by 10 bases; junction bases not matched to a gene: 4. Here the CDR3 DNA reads TGTGCCAGCACCCTGGACAGGGGAGCTTTCTTT. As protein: CASTLDRGAFF.

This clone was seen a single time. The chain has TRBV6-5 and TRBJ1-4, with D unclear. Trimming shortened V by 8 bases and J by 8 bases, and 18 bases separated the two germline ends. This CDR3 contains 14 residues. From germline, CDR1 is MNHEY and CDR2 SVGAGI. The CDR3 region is CASSEAVGEEKLFF. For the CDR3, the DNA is TGTGCCAGCTCCGAGGCGGTGGGCGAGGAAAAACTGTTTTTT.

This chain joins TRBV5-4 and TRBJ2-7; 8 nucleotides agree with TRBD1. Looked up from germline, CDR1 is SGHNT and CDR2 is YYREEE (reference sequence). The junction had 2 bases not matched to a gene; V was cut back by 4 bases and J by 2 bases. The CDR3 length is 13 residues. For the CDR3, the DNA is TGTGCCAGCAGCAAGGGACAGGCCTACGAGCAGTACTTC. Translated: CASSKGQAYEQYF.

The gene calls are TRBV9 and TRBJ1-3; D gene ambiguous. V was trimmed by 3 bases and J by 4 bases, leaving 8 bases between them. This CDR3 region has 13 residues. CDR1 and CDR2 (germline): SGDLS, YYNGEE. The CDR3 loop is CASSGGPGNTIYF. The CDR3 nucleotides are TGTGCCAGCAGCGGCGGGCCCGGAAACACCATATATTTT.

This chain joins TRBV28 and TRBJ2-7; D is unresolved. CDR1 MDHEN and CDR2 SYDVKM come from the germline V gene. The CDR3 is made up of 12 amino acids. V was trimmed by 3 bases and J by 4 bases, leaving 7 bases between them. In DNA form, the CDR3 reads TGTGCCAGCAGTTTCCGGCAGTACGAGCAGTACTTC. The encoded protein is CASSFRQYEQYF. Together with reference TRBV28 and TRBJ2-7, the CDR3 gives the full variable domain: DVKVTQSSRYLVKRTGEKVFLECVQDMDHENMFWYRQDPGLGLRLIYFSYDVKMKEKGDIPEGYSVSREKKERFSLILESASTNQTSMYLCASSFRQYEQYFGPGTRLTVT.

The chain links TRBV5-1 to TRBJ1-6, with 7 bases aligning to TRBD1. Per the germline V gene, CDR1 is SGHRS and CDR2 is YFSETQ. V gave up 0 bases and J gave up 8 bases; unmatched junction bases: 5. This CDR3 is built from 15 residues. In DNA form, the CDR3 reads TGCGCCAGCAGCTTGGAAGGGGGCGAATATTCACCCCTCCACTTT. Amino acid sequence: CASSLEGGEYSPLHF.

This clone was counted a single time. The CDR3 is CASSPSGGANTGELFF. In DNA form, the CDR3 reads TGTGCCAGCAGCCCCAGCGGGGGGGCGAACACCGGGGAGCTGTTTTTT. The J gene is TRBJ2-2, the V gene TRBV5-4, with 10 bases fitting TRBD2. The CDR3 contains 16 residues. With V trimmed by 4 bases and J by 0 bases, 3 bases remained unmatched. CDR1 SGHNT and CDR2 YYREEE come from the germline V gene (reference sequence).

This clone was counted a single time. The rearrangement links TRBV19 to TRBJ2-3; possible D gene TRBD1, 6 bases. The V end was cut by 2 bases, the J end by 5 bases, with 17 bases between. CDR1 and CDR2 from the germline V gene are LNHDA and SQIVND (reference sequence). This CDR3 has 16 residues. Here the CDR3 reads CASSISLRTDIDTQYF. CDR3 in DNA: TGTGCCAGTAGTATAAGTCTCAGGACAGATATAGATACGCAGTATTTT.

CDR3 sequence reads: CASTLTSGAPTQYF. The CDR3 DNA sequence: TGTGCCAGCACTCTGACTAGCGGGGCTCCTACGCAGTATTTT. The V and J genes are TRBV2 and TRBJ2-3; TRBD2 matches 11 bases. Germline V gene lookup returns CDR1 SNHLY and CDR2 FYNNEI. CDR3 size: 14 residues. J gave up 8 bases and V 7 bases, and 8 bases lay outside the gene matches.

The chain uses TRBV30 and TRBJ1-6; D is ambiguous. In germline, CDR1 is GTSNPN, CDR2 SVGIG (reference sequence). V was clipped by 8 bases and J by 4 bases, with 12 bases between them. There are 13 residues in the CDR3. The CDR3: CARTPFYNSPLHF. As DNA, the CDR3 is TGTGCCCGAACACCGTTTTATAATTCACCCCTCCACTTT. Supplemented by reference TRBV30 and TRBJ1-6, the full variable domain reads SQTIHQWPATLVQPVGSPLSLECTVEGTSNPNLYWYRQAAGRGLQLLFYSVGIGQISSEVPQNLSASRPQDRQFILSSKKLLLSDSGFYLCARTPFYNSPLHFGNGTRLTVT.

The CDR3 region is CASSLAGSRGVWTGELFF. The CDR3 DNA is TGTGCCAGCAGCCTAGCGGGGAGCAGGGGGGTTTGGACCGGGGAGCTGTTTTTT. The chain recombines TRBV5-6 with TRBJ2-2; 9 bases are shared with TRBD2. In germline, CDR1 is SGHDT, CDR2 YYEEEE. The CDR3 is 18 amino acids. After removal of 4 bases from V and 5 bases from J, the junction contained 15 bases not matched to a gene. Full variable domain (remainder filled in from reference TRBV5-6 and TRBJ2-2): DAGVTQSPTHLIKTRGQQVTLRCSPKSGHDTVSWYQQALGQGPQFIFQYYEEEERQRGNFPDRFSGHQFPNYSSELNVNALLLGDSALYLCASSLAGSRGVWTGELFFGEGSRLTVL.

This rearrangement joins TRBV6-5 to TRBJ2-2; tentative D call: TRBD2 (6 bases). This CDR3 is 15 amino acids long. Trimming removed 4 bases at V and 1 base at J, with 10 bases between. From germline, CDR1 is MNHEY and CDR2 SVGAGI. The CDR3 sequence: CASSWRAENTGELFF. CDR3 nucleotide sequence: TGTGCCAGCAGTTGGAGGGCCGAGAACACCGGGGAGCTGTTTTTT.

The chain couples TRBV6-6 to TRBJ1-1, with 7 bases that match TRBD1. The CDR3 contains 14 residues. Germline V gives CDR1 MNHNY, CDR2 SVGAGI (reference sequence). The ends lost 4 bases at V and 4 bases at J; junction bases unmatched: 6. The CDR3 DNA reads TGTGCCAGCAGTTCGGAACGGACAGGCACTGAAGCTTTCTTT. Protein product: CASSSERTGTEAFF.

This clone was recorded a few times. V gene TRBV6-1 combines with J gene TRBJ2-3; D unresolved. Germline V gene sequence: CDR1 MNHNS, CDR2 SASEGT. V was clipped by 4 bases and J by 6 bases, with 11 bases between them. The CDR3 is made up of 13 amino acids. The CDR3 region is CASSGSWGDTQYF. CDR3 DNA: TGTGCCAGCAGTGGATCATGGGGTGATACGCAGTATTTT.